This T cell receptor (beta chain) was sequenced for a study of T cell repertoires in cytomegalovirus infection. Study as a whole: CMV infection plus the matching HLA type was flagged by public TCR beta signatures.

TCRdb reanalysed the reads using MiXCR and keeps one entry per CDR3 protein. The table records roughly 87,000 distinct CDR3 sequences, about 31% of them present only once. CDR3 size: 11 residues. Germline CDR1 is MNHGY and CDR2 is SAAAGT. Comments on this clonotype: The antigen is undetermined. At one boundary the junction diverges from the germline segment, which might be a read error.

This clonotype originated in a human donor in good health (CMV status not recorded). Some clones in this sample may be carry-over from other donors' samples. This sequence joins TRBV6-8 and TRBJ1-1; D gene ambiguous. Sequenced material: CD8+ T cells from cultured PBMCs, taken from culture after CMV antigen stimulation. Written as DNA, the CDR3 is TGTGCCAGCAGTGGGTGGCTTGATGCTTACTTT. This codes for CASSGWLDAYF.